These 22 T cell receptor beta chains came from one sample sequenced in a study of shared clonotypes between healthy human individuals. Data came from immunoSEQ multiplex PCR; TCRdb stores just in-frame clones and leaves some out. Of about 680,000 clones in the sample, around 72% were seen once. Material: memory CD4+ T cells sorted from blood. Indicated subset: CD45RA-negative fraction. These receptors originate from a woman aged 30 to 39 in good health.

V is TRBV7-2 and J is TRBJ1-2; TRBD1 matches at 7 bases. This CDR3 is 13 amino acids long. Trimming cost V 4 bases and J 5 bases; bases outside gene matches: 4. Germline loops: CDR1 SGHTA, CDR2 FQGNSA. The CDR3, as DNA: TGTGCCAGCAGCTCAATACAGGGGTATGGCTACACCTTC. Translating it yields CASSSIQGYGYTF. Supplemented by reference TRBV7-2 and TRBJ1-2, the full variable domain reads GAGVSQSPSNKVTEKGKDVELRCDPISGHTALYWYRQSLGQGLEFLIYFQGNSAPDKSGLPSDRFSAERTGGSVSTLTIQRTQQEDSAVYLCASSSIQGYGYTFGSGTRLTVV.

On this clone itself: The same CDR3 can be traced to other DNA sequences in this sample. This sequence joins TRBV6-1 and TRBJ2-6; D could derive from TRBD1 or TRBD2 (6 bases each). Germline V gene lookup returns CDR1 MNHNS and CDR2 SASEGT. The CDR3 totals 14 residues. The germline V and J ends were trimmed by 4 bases and 4 bases, with 8 bases remaining between them. CDR3 coding DNA: TGTGCCAGCAGTGCGGGGGCCGGGGCCAACGTCCTGACTTTC. Amino acids: CASSAGAGANVLTF.

J is TRBJ1-4 and V is TRBV6-1; 7 bases are a match to TRBD1. Germline V CDR1 and CDR2: MNHNS, SASEGT. The CDR3 is made up of 14 amino acids. Germline trimming cut 6 bases from V and 6 bases from J; bases unmatched to any gene: 7. CDR3 sequence (DNA): TGTGCCAGCAGGGAGAGGGGGCGCCATGAAAAACTGTTTTTT. Protein sequence: CASRERGRHEKLFF.

This clone was observed a handful of times. V is TRBV6-5 and J is TRBJ1-5, with 8 bases identical to TRBD1. Germline values: CDR1 MNHEY, CDR2 SVGAGI. With V trimmed by 6 bases and J by 7 bases, 8 bases remained unmatched. The CDR3 sequence is 14 residues long. CDR3 bases: TGTGCCAGCAGACTCCGGACAGGGTGGCAGCCCCAGCATTTT. Its translation: CASRLRTGWQPQHF.

V and J are TRBV28 and TRBJ2-7; 8 nucleotides align to TRBD2. The J segment lost 2 bases and the V segment lost 6 bases, leaving 6 bases of the junction unmatched. Germline CDR1 is MDHEN and CDR2 is SYDVKM. The CDR3 is 14 amino acids. The CDR3 bases are TGTGCCAGCAGCTACCAGCGGGAGCCCTACGAGCAGTACTTC. It yields the protein CASSYQREPYEQYF.

The chain links TRBV6-5 to TRBJ1-2; TRBD1 matches at 10 bases. The CDR3 runs to 16 residues. Trimming took 2 bases from V and 8 from J; bases not matched to a gene: 11. The germline V gene encodes CDR1 MNHEY and CDR2 SVGAGI. CDR3 sequence reads: CASSYAAGTGAGGYTF. CDR3 sequence (DNA): TGTGCCAGCAGTTACGCCGCCGGGACAGGGGCTGGAGGCTACACCTTC.

The V and J genes are TRBV18 and TRBJ1-1; unclear D gene. Between the trimmed V and J ends, which lost 5 bases and 8 bases, there was a span of 12 bases. Per germline, CDR1 KGHSH and CDR2 LQKENI. This CDR3 has 12 residues. Written as DNA, the CDR3 is TGTGCCAGCTCATCTACGGACCTAGAAGCTTTCTTT. This encodes CASSSTDLEAFF.

A word on this clone: Distinct nucleotide sequences in the sample also encode this CDR3. The chain recombines TRBV5-1 with TRBJ2-1; D possibly corresponds to TRBD2 (5 bases). V was trimmed by 4 bases and J by 0 bases, leaving 11 bases between them. Germline lookup yields CDR1 SGHRS and CDR2 YFSETQ. CDR3 length equals 15 residues. This CDR3 reads CASSAASGSYNEQFF. CDR3 nucleotides: TGCGCCAGCAGCGCCGCGAGCGGCTCCTACAATGAGCAGTTCTTC. Looking up the rest from reference TRBV5-1 and TRBJ2-1 gives the full variable domain: KAGVTQTPRYLIKTRGQQVTLSCSPISGHRSVSWYQQTPGQGLQFLFEYFSETQRNKGNFPGRFSGRQFSNSRSEMNVSTLELGDSALYLCASSAASGSYNEQFFGPGTRLTVL.

The rearrangement uses TRBV29-1 and TRBJ1-3; 7 bases line up with TRBD1. After removal of 6 bases from V and 2 bases from J, the junction contained 10 bases not matched to a gene. The CDR3 consists of 15 residues. Germline V CDR1 and CDR2: SQVTM, ANQGSEA. The CDR3 DNA follows: TGCAGCGTCCAAGTCCAGACAGGGCCTGGAAACACCATATATTTT. Translated: CSVQVQTGPGNTIYF.

This clone has more than one count but fewer than ten. The chain employs TRBV29-1 and TRBJ2-5, with D perhaps TRBD2 (7 bases). V was trimmed by 6 bases and J by 3 bases, leaving 11 bases between them. CDR3 length: 12 residues. CDR1 is SQVTM and CDR2 is ANQGSEA in the germline V gene. The CDR3 here is CSVGGQKETQYF. CDR3 nucleotide sequence: TGCAGCGTCGGGGGGCAGAAAGAGACCCAGTACTTC.

Notes on this clone: The same CDR3 is also encoded by other DNA sequences in this sample. This chain uses TRBV27 with TRBJ1-3; D unresolved. The CDR3 has 15 residues. V was cut by 5 bases and J by 0 bases, with 11 bases left in between. Germline V lookup: CDR1 MNHEY, CDR2 SMNVEV (reference sequence). In DNA form, the CDR3 reads TGTGCCAGCAGTGACCGTGGGAACTCTGGAAACACCATATATTTT. It specifies CASSDRGNSGNTIYF.

The V gene is TRBV6-6, the J gene TRBJ1-1; perhaps TRBD1 as D (5 bases). In germline, CDR1 is MNHNY, CDR2 SVGAGI (reference sequence). V was pared by 8 bases and J by 2 bases, with 15 bases between. This CDR3 comprises 14 residues. Written as DNA, the CDR3 is TGTGCCAGCGTACCGGGGGTACTCAACACTGAAGCTTTCTTT. Protein: CASVPGVLNTEAFF.

Only a few counts were recorded for this clone. At the DNA level, this CDR3 is encoded by other sequences in the same sample as well. The chain joins TRBV18 to TRBJ1-1; no clear D gene. Trimming left V 6 bases short and J 3 bases short, with 11 bases between. Germline lookup yields CDR1 KGHSH and CDR2 LQKENI. The CDR3 covers 13 residues. The CDR3, as DNA: TGTGCCAGCTCGCCAACTGAGGACACTGAAGCTTTCTTT. Encoded protein: CASSPTEDTEAFF.

This clone was seen only once. The chain is built from TRBV7-9 and TRBJ2-1, with TRBD1 matching over 12 bases. J gave up 9 bases and V 0 bases, and 0 bases lay outside the gene matches. From germline, CDR1 is SEHNR and CDR2 FQNEAQ (reference sequence). There are 14 residues in the CDR3. CDR3 loop: CASSLAGQGAEQFF. In nucleotides, the CDR3 is TGTGCCAGCAGCTTAGCGGGACAGGGGGCTGAGCAGTTCTTC.

This clone was found a few times. The V call is TRBV5-4, the J call TRBJ1-4; D is ambiguous. In germline, CDR1 is SGHNT, CDR2 YYREEE (reference sequence). Trimming left V 4 bases short and J 8 bases short, with 9 bases between. CDR3 length: 12 residues. This CDR3 is CASSAGGEKLFF. CDR3 DNA: TGTGCCAGCAGCGCGGGAGGGGAAAAACTGTTTTTT.

The gene calls are TRBV6-1 and TRBJ2-3; tentatively, D is TRBD2 (5 bases). Trimming shortened V by 2 bases and J by 5 bases, and 14 bases separated the two germline ends. This CDR3 has 15 amino acids. Germline-derived CDR1 and CDR2 are MNHNS and SASEGT. The CDR3 is CASSELEAMKDTQYF. The CDR3 nucleotides read TGTGCCAGCAGTGAATTGGAGGCCATGAAAGATACGCAGTATTTT.

The chain has TRBV4-1 and TRBJ1-4; weak D call: TRBD1 (6 bases). Germline lookup yields CDR1 MGHRA and CDR2 YSYEKL. CDR3 length: 16 amino acids. V was cut by 5 bases and J by 8 bases, with 21 bases left in between. This CDR3 is CASSFHPQGKGEKLFF. The CDR3 bases are TGCGCCAGCAGCTTCCACCCCCAGGGGAAGGGGGAAAAACTGTTTTTT.

As regards this clone: Different DNA sequences within this sample yield the same CDR3. J is TRBJ2-7 and V is TRBV11-3, with D uncertain. With 5 bases removed from V and 2 bases from J, the gap between germline ends came to 7 bases. Germline-derived CDR1 and CDR2 are SGHNT and YENEEA. The length of the CDR3 is 12 residues. The CDR3 loop reads CASSRTPYEQYF. The CDR3 DNA reads TGTGCCAGCAGCCGGACGCCCTACGAGCAGTACTTC. The full variable domain, rest sourced from reference TRBV11-3 and TRBJ2-7, is EAGVVQSPRYKIIEKKQPVAFWCNPISGHNTLYWYLQNLGQGPELLIRYENEEAVDDSQLPKDRFSAERLKGVDSTLKIQPAELGDSAVYLCASSRTPYEQYFGPGTRLTVT.

This chain links TRBV19 with TRBJ2-7, with D perhaps TRBD1 (6 bases). The V end was cut by 7 bases, the J end by 3 bases, with 16 bases between. Germline V gene lookup returns CDR1 LNHDA and CDR2 SQIVND (reference sequence). This CDR3 is 14 amino acids long. CDR3 residues: CASKFFAGDYEQYF. CDR3 coding DNA: TGTGCCAGTAAATTCTTCGCAGGGGACTACGAGCAGTACTTC.

The chain combines TRBV30 with TRBJ1-5; a weak D match, TRBD1 (6 bases). V lost 5 bases and J 2 bases, leaving 10 bases between the germline ends. Looked up from germline, CDR1 is GTSNPN and CDR2 is SVGIG (reference sequence). The CDR3 runs 13 residues. CDR3 nucleotides: TGTGCCTGGGGGGACACCGGCAATCAGCCCCAGCATTTT. It codes for CAWGDTGNQPQHF.

The chain joins TRBV11-2 to TRBJ2-1; D unresolved. The V gene lost 2 bases and the J gene lost 4 bases, with 9 bases spanning the gap. The CDR3 is 14 amino acids. Germline CDR1 reads SGHAT; CDR2 reads FQNNGV. The CDR3 reads CASSLTRRYNEQFF. The CDR3 DNA reads as TGTGCCAGCAGCTTAACCCGCAGGTACAATGAGCAGTTCTTC.

The rearrangement joins TRBV27 to TRBJ1-1; tentative D call: TRBD1 (6 bases). V was trimmed by 6 bases and J by 8 bases, leaving 22 bases between them. Germline CDR1 MNHEY, CDR2 SMNVEV (reference sequence). The CDR3 runs 15 residues. In DNA form, the CDR3 reads TGTGCCAGCAGCACGAGGGGTAGATCACAGGGAGAAGCTTTCTTT. It is translated as CASSTRGRSQGEAFF.